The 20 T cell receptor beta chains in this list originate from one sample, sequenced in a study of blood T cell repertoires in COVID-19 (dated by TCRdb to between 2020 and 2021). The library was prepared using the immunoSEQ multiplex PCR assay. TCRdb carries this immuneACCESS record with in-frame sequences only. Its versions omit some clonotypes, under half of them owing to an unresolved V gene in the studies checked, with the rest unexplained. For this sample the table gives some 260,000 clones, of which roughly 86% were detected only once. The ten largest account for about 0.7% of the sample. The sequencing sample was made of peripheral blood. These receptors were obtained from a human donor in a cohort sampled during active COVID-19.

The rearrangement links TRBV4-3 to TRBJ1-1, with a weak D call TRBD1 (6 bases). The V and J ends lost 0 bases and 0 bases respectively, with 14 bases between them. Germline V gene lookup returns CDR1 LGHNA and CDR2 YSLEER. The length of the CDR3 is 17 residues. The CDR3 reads CASSQDSRGPLNTEAFF. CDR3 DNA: TGCGCCAGCAGCCAAGACAGCAGGGGCCCCCTGAACACTGAAGCTTTCTTT.

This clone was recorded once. CDR3: CASSPGQTSYEQYF. Here the CDR3 DNA reads TGTGCCAGCAGTCCGGGACAGACATCCTACGAGCAGTACTTC. The chain joins TRBV28 to TRBJ2-7, with TRBD1 matching over 7 bases. CDR3 size: 14 residues. V dropped 5 bases and J dropped 1; count of bases not matched to a gene: 5. CDR1 and CDR2 (germline): MDHEN, SYDVKM.

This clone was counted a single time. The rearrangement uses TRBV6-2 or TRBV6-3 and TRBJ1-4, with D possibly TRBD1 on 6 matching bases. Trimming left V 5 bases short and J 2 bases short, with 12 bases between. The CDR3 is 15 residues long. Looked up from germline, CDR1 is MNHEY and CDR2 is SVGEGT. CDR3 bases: TGTGCCAGCAGTCCCGGGACATCGACTAATGAAAAACTGTTTTTT. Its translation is CASSPGTSTNEKLFF.

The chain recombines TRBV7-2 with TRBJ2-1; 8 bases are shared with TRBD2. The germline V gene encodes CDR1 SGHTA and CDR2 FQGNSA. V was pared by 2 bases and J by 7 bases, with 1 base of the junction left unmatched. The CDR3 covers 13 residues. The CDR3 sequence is CASSLRLANEQFF. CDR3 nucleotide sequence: TGTGCCAGCAGCTTACGACTAGCGAATGAGCAGTTCTTC. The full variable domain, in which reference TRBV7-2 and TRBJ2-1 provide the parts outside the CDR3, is GAGVSQSPSNKVTEKGKDVELRCDPISGHTALYWYRQSLGQGLEFLIYFQGNSAPDKSGLPSDRFSAERTGGSVSTLTIQRTQQEDSAVYLCASSLRLANEQFFGPGTRLTVL.

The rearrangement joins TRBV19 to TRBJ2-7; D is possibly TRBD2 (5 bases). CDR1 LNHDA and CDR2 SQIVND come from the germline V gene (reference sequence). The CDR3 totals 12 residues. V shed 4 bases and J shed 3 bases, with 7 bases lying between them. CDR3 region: CASSSGYYEQYF. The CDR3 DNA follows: TGTGCCAGTAGTAGCGGGTACTACGAGCAGTACTTC.

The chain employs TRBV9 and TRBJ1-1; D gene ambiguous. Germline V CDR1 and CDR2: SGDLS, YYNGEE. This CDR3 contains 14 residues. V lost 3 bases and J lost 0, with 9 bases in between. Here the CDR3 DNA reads TGTGCCAGCAGCGCCGTTGAGCTGAACACTGAAGCTTTCTTT. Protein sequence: CASSAVELNTEAFF.

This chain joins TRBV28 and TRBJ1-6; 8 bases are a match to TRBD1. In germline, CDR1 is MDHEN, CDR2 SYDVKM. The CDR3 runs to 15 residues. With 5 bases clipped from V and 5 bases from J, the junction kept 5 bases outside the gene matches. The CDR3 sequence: CASSEWTGNNSPLHF. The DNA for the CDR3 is TGTGCCAGCAGTGAATGGACAGGGAATAATTCACCCCTCCACTTT.

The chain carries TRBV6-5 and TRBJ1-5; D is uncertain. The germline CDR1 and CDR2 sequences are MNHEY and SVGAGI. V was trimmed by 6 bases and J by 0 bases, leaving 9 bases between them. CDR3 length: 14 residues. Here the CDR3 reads CASSLEPSNQPQHF. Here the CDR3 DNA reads TGTGCCAGCAGCCTCGAGCCTAGCAATCAGCCCCAGCATTTT.

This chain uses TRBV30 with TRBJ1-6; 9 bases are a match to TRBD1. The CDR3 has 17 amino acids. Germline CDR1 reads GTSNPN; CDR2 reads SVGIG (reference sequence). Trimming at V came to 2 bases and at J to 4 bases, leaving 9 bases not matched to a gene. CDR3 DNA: TGTGCCTGGAGTAGGGCATTGGGGACAGGGTATAATTCACCCCTCCACTTT. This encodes CAWSRALGTGYNSPLHF.

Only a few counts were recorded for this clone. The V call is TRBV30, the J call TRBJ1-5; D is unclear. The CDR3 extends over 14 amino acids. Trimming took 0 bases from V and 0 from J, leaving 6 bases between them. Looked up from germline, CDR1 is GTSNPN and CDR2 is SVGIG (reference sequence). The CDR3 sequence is CAWSVDNSNQPQHF. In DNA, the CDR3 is TGTGCCTGGAGTGTAGACAATAGCAATCAGCCCCAGCATTTT.

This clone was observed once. CDR3 protein: CASSGQEPYEQYF. Written as DNA, the CDR3 is TGTGCCAGCAGCGGACAGGAGCCCTACGAGCAGTACTTC. The chain has TRBV9 and TRBJ2-7; tentative D call: TRBD1 (6 bases). The germline gives CDR1 SGDLS, CDR2 YYNGEE. The CDR3 consists of 13 residues. V was pared by 3 bases and J by 2 bases, with 9 bases between.

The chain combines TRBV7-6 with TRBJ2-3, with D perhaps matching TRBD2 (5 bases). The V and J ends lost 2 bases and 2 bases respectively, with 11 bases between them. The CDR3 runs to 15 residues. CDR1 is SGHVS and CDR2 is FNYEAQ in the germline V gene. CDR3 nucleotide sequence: TGTGCCAGCAGCTTATTGAGCGGTATCACAGATACGCAGTATTTT. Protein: CASSLLSGITDTQYF.

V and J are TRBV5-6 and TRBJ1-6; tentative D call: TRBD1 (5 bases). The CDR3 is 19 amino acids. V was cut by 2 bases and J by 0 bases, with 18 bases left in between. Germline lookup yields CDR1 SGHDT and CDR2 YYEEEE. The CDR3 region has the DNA TGTGCCAGCAGCTTTCTGACAGACAGATATAGCTCCTATAATTCACCCCTCCACTTT. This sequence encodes CASSFLTDRYSSYNSPLHF.

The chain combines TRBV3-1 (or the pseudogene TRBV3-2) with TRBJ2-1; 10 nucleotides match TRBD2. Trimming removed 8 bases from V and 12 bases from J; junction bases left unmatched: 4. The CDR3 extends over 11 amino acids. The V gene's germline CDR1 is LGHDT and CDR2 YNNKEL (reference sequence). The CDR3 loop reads CASETSGLQFF. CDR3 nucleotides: TGTGCCAGCGAGACTAGCGGGTTGCAGTTCTTC.

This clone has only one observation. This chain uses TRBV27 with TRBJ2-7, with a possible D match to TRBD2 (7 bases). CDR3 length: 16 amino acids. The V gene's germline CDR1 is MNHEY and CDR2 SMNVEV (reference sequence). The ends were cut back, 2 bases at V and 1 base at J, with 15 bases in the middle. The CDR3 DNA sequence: TGTGCCAGCAGTTTAGGCGGGGGCACATCGTCCTACGAGCAGTACTTC. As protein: CASSLGGGTSSYEQYF.

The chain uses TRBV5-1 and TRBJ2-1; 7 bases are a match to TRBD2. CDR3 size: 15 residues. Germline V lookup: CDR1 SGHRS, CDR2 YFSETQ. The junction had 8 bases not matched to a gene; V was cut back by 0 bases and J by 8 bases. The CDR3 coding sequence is TGCGCCAGCAGCTTGGTAGGACTAGAGTACGATGAGCAGTTCTTC. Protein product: CASSLVGLEYDEQFF.

The CDR3 protein is CASSLENRGWDEQFF. The CDR3 DNA reads TGTGCCAGCAGCTTAGAGAACAGGGGTTGGGATGAGCAGTTCTTC. The genes are TRBV11-3 and TRBJ2-1; 7 bases are shared with TRBD1. The CDR3 loop spans 15 amino acids. CDR1 and CDR2 (germline): SGHNT, YENEEA. V lost 0 bases, J lost 8 bases, and 7 bases stayed unmatched.

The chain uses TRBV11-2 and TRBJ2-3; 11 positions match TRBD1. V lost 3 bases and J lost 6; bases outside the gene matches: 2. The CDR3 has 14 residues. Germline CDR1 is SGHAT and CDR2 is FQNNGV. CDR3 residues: CASSLDRGPDTQYF. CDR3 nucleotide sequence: TGTGCCAGCAGCTTGGACAGGGGGCCGGATACGCAGTATTTT. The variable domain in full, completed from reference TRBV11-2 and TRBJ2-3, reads EAGVAQSPRYKIIEKRQSVAFWCNPISGHATLYWYQQILGQGPKLLIQFQNNGVVDDSQLPKDRFSAERLKGVDSTLKIQPAKLEDSAVYLCASSLDRGPDTQYFGPGTRLTVL.

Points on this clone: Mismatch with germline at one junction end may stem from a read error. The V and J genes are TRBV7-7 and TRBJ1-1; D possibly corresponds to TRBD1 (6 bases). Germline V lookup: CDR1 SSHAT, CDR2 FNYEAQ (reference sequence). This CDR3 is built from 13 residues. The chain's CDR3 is CASSLDRFSEAFF. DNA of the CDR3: TGTGCTAGCAGCCTCGACAGGTTTAGTGAAGCTTTCTTT.

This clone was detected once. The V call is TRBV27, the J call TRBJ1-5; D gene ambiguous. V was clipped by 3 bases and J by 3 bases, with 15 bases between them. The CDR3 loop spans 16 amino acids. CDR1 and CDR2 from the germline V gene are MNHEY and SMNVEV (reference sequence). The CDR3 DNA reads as TGTGCCAGCAGTTTCGGGTCGGGGTCACTCAATCAGCCCCAGCATTTT. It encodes CASSFGSGSLNQPQHF.